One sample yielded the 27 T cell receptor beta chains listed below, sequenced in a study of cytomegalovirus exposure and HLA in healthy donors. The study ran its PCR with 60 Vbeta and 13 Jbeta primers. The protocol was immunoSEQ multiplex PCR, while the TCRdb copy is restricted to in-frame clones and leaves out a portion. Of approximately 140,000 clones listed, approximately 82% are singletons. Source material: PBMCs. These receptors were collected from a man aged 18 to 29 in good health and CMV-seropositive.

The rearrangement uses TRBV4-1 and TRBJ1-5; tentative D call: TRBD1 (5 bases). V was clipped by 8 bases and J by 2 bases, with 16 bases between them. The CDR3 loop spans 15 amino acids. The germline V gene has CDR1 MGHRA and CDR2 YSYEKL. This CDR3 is CASRDARGRNQPQHF. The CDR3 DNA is TGCGCCAGCCGCGACGCGCGGGGACGCAATCAGCCCCAGCATTTT.

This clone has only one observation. The DNA for the CDR3 is TGTGCCAGCAGCCAACTAGCGGGAGGGCCAGATACGCAGTATTTT. Translating gives CASSQLAGGPDTQYF. This sequence joins TRBV6-5 and TRBJ2-3; 13 bases map to TRBD2. This CDR3 has 15 residues. The junction had 4 bases not matched to a gene; V was cut back by 6 bases and J by 4 bases. Germline CDR1 MNHEY, CDR2 SVGAGI.

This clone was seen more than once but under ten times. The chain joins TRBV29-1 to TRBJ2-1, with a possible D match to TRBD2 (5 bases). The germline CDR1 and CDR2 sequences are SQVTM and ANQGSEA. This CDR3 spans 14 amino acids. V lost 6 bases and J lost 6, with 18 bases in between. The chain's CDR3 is CSVPLQRLGNEQFF. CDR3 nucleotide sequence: TGCAGCGTCCCCTTACAGCGGCTTGGCAATGAGCAGTTCTTC.

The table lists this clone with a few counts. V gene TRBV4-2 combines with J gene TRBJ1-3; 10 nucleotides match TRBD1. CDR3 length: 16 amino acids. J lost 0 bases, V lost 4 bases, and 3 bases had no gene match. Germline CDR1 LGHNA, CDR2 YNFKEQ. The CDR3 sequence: CASSPRDRGSGNTIYF. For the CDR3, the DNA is TGTGCCAGCAGCCCCCGGGACAGGGGCTCTGGAAACACCATATATTTT.

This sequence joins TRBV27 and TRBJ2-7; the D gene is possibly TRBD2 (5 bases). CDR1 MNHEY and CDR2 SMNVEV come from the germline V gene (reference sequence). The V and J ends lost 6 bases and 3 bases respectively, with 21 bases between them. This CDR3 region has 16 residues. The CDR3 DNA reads TGTGCCAGCAGACATGGAGGCGATTTCGGGTTCTACGAGCAGTACTTC. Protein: CASRHGGDFGFYEQYF.

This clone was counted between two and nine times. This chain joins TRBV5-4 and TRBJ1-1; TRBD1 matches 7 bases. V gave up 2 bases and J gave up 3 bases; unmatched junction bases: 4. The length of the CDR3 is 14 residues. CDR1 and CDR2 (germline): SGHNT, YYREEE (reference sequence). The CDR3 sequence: CASSLKGADTEAFF. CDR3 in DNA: TGTGCCAGCAGCTTAAAGGGGGCTGACACTGAAGCTTTCTTT.

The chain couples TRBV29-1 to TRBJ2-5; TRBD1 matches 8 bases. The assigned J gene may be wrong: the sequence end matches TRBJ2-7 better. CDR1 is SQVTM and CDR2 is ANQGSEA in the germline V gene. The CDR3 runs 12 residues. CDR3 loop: CSVAGGGDEQYF. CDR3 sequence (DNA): TGCAGCGTTGCAGGGGGCGGGGACGAGCAGTACTTC.

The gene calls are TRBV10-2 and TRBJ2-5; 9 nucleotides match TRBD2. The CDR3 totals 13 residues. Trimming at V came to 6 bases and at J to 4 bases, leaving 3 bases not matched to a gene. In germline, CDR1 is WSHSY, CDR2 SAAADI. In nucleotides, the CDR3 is TGCGCCAGCAGGGATAGCGGGAGAGAGACCCAGTACTTC. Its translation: CASRDSGRETQYF.

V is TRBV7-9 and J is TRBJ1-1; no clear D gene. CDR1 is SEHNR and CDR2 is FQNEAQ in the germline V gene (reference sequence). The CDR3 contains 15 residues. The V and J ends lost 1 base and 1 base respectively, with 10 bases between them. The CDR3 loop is CASSLGLGQNTEAFF. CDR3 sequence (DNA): TGTGCCAGCAGCTTAGGTCTGGGCCAGAACACTGAAGCTTTCTTT.

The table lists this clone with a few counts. For the CDR3, the DNA is TGTGCCAGCAGTTCGACAGGGTTGGCCTACGAGCAGTACTTC. Residues: CASSSTGLAYEQYF. V is TRBV27 and J is TRBJ2-7; TRBD1 matches 7 bases. CDR1 and CDR2 (germline): MNHEY, SMNVEV (reference sequence). Trimming at V came to 4 bases and at J to 2 bases, leaving 5 bases not matched to a gene. This CDR3 contains 14 residues.

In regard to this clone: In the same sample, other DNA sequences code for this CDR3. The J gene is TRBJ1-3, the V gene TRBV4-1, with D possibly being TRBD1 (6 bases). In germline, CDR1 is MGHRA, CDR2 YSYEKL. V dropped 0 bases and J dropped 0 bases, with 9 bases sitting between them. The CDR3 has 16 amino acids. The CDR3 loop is CASSQDPQGSGNTIYF. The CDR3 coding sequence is TGCGCCAGCAGCCAAGACCCACAGGGCTCTGGAAACACCATATATTTT.

The CDR3 sequence: CASTPYLGRSNQPQHF. The CDR3 DNA sequence: TGTGCCAGCACGCCCTACCTTGGGAGGAGCAATCAGCCCCAGCATTTT. The genes are TRBV7-2 and TRBJ1-5; unclear D gene. Trimming left V 7 bases short and J 1 base short, with 17 bases between. In germline, CDR1 is SGHTA, CDR2 FQGNSA. This CDR3 is 16 amino acids long. Full variable domain (rest looked up from reference TRBV7-2 and TRBJ1-5): GAGVSQSPSNKVTEKGKDVELRCDPISGHTALYWYRQSLGQGLEFLIYFQGNSAPDKSGLPSDRFSAERTGGSVSTLTIQRTQQEDSAVYLCASTPYLGRSNQPQHFGDGTRLSIL.

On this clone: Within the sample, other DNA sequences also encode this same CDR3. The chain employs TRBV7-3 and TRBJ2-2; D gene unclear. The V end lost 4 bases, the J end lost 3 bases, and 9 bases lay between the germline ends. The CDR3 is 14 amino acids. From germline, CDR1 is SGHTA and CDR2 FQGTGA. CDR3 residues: CASSSDSYTGELFF. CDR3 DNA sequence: TGTGCCAGCAGCTCTGACTCGTACACCGGGGAGCTGTTTTTT.

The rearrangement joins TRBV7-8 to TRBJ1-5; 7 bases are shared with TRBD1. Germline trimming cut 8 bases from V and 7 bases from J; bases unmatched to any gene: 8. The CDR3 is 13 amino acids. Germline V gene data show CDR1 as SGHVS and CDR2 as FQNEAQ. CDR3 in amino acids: CASSGQVGQPQHF. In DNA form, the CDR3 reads TGTGCCAGCTCTGGACAGGTCGGCCAGCCCCAGCATTTT.

The CDR3 reads CASSQEGAGGNYEQFF. CDR3 coding DNA: TGCGCCAGCAGCCAAGAAGGAGCGGGAGGAAACTATGAGCAGTTCTTC. The genes are TRBV4-1 and TRBJ2-1; 9 positions agree with TRBD2. The germline gives CDR1 MGHRA, CDR2 YSYEKL. The CDR3 contains 16 residues. V lost 0 bases, J lost 8 bases, and 8 bases stayed unmatched.

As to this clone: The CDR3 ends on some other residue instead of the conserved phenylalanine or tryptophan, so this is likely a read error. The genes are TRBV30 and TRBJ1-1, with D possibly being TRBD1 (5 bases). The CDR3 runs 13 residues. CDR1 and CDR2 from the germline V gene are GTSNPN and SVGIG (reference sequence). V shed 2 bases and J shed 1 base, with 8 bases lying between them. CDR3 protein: CAWSTTENTEAFS. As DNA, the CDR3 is TGTGCCTGGAGTACGACAGAGAACACTGAAGCTTTCTCT.

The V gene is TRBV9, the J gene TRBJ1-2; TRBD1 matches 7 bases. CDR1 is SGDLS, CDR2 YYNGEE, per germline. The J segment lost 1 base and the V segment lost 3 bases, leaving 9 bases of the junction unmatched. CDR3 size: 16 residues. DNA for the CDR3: TGTGCCAGCAGCGCATACAGGGGCCGGCTTAACTATGGCTACACCTTC. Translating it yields CASSAYRGRLNYGYTF.

CDR3 DNA: TGTGCCAGCAGCTTAGCTAGTGAGTACGAGCAGTACTTC. Its translation: CASSLASEYEQYF. This sequence joins TRBV7-2 and TRBJ2-7; D gene unclear. Germline CDR1 SGHTA, CDR2 FQGNSA. CDR3 length equals 13 residues. The V and J ends lost 0 bases and 4 bases respectively, with 7 bases between them.

Here the CDR3 DNA reads TGTGCCAGCAGTGACCGCTGGGGAGCGGGGGCTGAAGCTTTCTTT. Amino acid sequence: CASSDRWGAGAEAFF. V is TRBV25-1 and J is TRBJ1-1; D possibly corresponds to TRBD1 (5 bases). This CDR3 is built from 15 residues. With 3 bases removed from V and 6 bases from J, the gap between germline ends came to 17 bases. Germline lookup yields CDR1 MGHDK and CDR2 SYGVNS.

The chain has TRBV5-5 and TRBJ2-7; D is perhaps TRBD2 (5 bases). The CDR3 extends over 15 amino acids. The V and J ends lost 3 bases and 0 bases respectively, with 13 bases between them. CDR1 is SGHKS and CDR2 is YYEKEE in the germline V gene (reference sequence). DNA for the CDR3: TGTGCCAGCAGCTGGACGGAGGCGGTCTCCTACGAGCAGTACTTC. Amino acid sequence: CASSWTEAVSYEQYF.

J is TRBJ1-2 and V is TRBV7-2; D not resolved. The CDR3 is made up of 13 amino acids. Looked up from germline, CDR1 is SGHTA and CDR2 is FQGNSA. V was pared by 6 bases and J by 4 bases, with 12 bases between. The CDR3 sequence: CASRADTIYGYTF. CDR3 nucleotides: TGTGCCAGCAGAGCTGACACCATCTATGGCTACACCTTC.

The CDR3 protein is CASIGEAYEQYF. As DNA, the CDR3 is TGTGCCAGCATAGGGGAGGCCTACGAGCAGTACTTC. V and J are TRBV28 and TRBJ2-7; possible D gene TRBD2, 6 bases. The CDR3 is made up of 12 amino acids. V lost 7 bases and J 2 bases, leaving 9 bases between the germline ends. Per the germline V gene, CDR1 is MDHEN and CDR2 is SYDVKM.

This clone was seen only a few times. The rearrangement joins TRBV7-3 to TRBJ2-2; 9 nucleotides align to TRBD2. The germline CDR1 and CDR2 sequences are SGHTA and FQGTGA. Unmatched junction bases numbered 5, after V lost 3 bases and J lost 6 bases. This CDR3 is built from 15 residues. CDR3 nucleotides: TGTGCCAGCAGCTTGATCGCTAGCGGGGCCGGGGAGCTGTTTTTT. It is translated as CASSLIASGAGELFF.

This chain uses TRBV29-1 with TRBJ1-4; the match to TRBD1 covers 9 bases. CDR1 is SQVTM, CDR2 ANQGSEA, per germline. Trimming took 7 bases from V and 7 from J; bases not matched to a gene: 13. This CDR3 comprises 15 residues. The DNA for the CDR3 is TGCAGCGCCTCTGAGGACAGGGGTTTTCTTGAAAAACTGTTTTTT. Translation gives CSASEDRGFLEKLFF.

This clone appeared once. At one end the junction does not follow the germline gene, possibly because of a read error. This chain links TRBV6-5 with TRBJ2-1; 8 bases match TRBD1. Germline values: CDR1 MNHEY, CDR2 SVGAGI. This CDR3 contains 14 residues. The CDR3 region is CASSYQGQGGGLLF. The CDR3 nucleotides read TGTGCCAGCAGTTACCAAGGACAGGGCGGTGGCCTCCTCTTC.

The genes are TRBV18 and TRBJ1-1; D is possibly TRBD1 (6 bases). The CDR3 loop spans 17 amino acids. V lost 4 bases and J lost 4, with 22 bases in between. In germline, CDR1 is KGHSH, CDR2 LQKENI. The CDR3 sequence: CASSRQGPGLRGTEAFF. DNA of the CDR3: TGTGCCAGCTCACGGCAGGGGCCGGGTTTACGGGGCACTGAAGCTTTCTTT.

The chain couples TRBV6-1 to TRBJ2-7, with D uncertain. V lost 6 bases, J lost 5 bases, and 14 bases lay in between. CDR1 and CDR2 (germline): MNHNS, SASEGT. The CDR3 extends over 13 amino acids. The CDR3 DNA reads TGTGCCAGCAGATTGATGGGTAGCCACGAGCAGTACTTC. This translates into CASRLMGSHEQYF.